The rows below give T cell receptor beta chains drawn from one sample of a study of cytomegalovirus exposure and HLA in healthy donors. Measured with immunoSEQ multiplex PCR; TCRdb has only the in-frame clones, and not every one. The data show about 130,000 clones, roughly 72% seen once. Specimen: PBMCs. These TCRs come from a woman between 45 and 60 years old in good health and CMV-seronegative. Both conserved end residues are part of each CDR3. Some rows mark clone size as missing; the rest say once, few, many or name a class of expanded clone.

v_call: TRBV10-3; clone_size: .; j_call: TRBJ2-1; cdr3_aa: CAISESASGRGNEQFF
v_call: TRBV7-2; clone_size: once; j_call: TRBJ1-5; cdr3_aa: CASSPGQGLEQPQHF
v_call: TRBV5-1; clone_size: .; j_call: TRBJ1-3; cdr3_aa: CASSLGLALGGNTIYF
v_call: TRBV10-3; clone_size: .; j_call: TRBJ1-1; cdr3_aa: CAITFTGGGEAFF
v_call: TRBV4-2; clone_size: .; j_call: TRBJ2-1; cdr3_aa: CASSPRLAGAYNEQFF
v_call: TRBV4-2; clone_size: few; j_call: TRBJ2-3; cdr3_aa: CASSQGTVTDTQYF
v_call: TRBV6-4; clone_size: medium-sized; j_call: TRBJ2-1; cdr3_aa: CASALAGGLNEQFF
v_call: TRBV29-1; clone_size: few; j_call: TRBJ2-3; cdr3_aa: CSVESTGSPTDTQYF
v_call: TRBV7-9; clone_size: .; j_call: TRBJ2-7; cdr3_aa: CSSSHRTYEQYF
v_call: TRBV5-6; clone_size: .; j_call: TRBJ1-5; cdr3_aa: CASSLAGVENQPQHF
v_call: TRBV28; clone_size: .; j_call: TRBJ1-1; cdr3_aa: CASSHRQGWTEAFF
v_call: TRBV7-2; clone_size: .; j_call: TRBJ2-7; cdr3_aa: CASSSGLAGGVEQYF
v_call: TRBV7-8; clone_size: .; j_call: TRBJ1-5; cdr3_aa: CASTNEWGDNQPQHF
v_call: TRBV6-6; clone_size: .; j_call: TRBJ2-5; cdr3_aa: CASSLGQGDGETQYF
v_call: TRBV4-3; clone_size: .; j_call: TRBJ1-2; cdr3_aa: CASSQDSGADYGYTF
v_call: TRBV5-5; clone_size: once; j_call: TRBJ2-1; cdr3_aa: CASVGLAGVGEQFF
v_call: TRBV19; clone_size: .; j_call: TRBJ2-7; cdr3_aa: CASSMGPGNYEQYF
v_call: TRBV9; clone_size: .; j_call: TRBJ1-2; cdr3_aa: CASSGRGRYGYPF
v_call: TRBV29-1; clone_size: .; j_call: TRBJ1-1; cdr3_aa: CSVRRTGGANTEAFF
v_call: TRBV19; clone_size: .; j_call: TRBJ2-2; cdr3_aa: CASRQGAGTGELFF
v_call: TRBV30; clone_size: .; j_call: TRBJ2-2; cdr3_aa: CAWSVRGELFF
v_call: TRBV5-1; clone_size: .; j_call: TRBJ1-2; cdr3_aa: CASSLAAGQGAENYGYPF
v_call: TRBV19; clone_size: .; j_call: TRBJ2-1; cdr3_aa: CASSGVGRATEQFF
v_call: TRBV29-1; clone_size: .; j_call: TRBJ1-2; cdr3_aa: CSVEGSTGDGYTF
v_call: TRBV6-5; clone_size: .; j_call: TRBJ2-3; cdr3_aa: CASSYTAGGSTDTQYF
v_call: TRBV19; clone_size: .; j_call: TRBJ1-5; cdr3_aa: CASSVDRFSNQPQHF
v_call: TRBV7-9; clone_size: .; j_call: TRBJ1-4; cdr3_aa: CASSLPQRTNEKLFF
v_call: TRBV10-3; clone_size: .; j_call: TRBJ1-2; cdr3_aa: CAIGGILYGYTF
v_call: TRBV29-1; clone_size: .; j_call: TRBJ1-1; cdr3_aa: CSVRDRYTEAFF
v_call: TRBV7-8; clone_size: .; j_call: TRBJ2-1; cdr3_aa: CASSFESSSYNEQFF
v_call: TRBV6-1; clone_size: .; j_call: TRBJ1-2; cdr3_aa: CASRAGQGIIGYTF
v_call: TRBV27; clone_size: few; j_call: TRBJ2-3; cdr3_aa: CASSKRQGQNTDTQYF
v_call: TRBV7-8; clone_size: .; j_call: TRBJ1-1; cdr3_aa: CASRQGTNTEAFF
v_call: TRBV11-3; clone_size: .; j_call: TRBJ2-2; cdr3_aa: CASSLVGGGGTGELFF
v_call: TRBV2; clone_size: .; j_call: TRBJ1-2; cdr3_aa: CASSEAGQGRQGYTF
v_call: TRBV9; clone_size: few; j_call: TRBJ1-5; cdr3_aa: CASSVGGGTEQPQHF
v_call: TRBV21-1; clone_size: .; j_call: TRBJ2-1; cdr3_aa: CASSNLSLAGIFGGNEQFF
v_call: TRBV6-8; clone_size: .; j_call: TRBJ2-7; cdr3_aa: CASTLDTHEQYF
v_call: TRBV7-3; clone_size: .; j_call: TRBJ2-3; cdr3_aa: CASSLNAGEGTDTQYF
v_call: TRBV7-8; clone_size: .; j_call: TRBJ1-2; cdr3_aa: CASSLNRGVDYGYTF
v_call: TRBV7-2; clone_size: .; j_call: TRBJ1-2; cdr3_aa: CASSFSGAVGYTF
v_call: TRBV7-9; clone_size: .; j_call: TRBJ1-2; cdr3_aa: CASSPRDSGPGGYTF
v_call: TRBV7-2; clone_size: .; j_call: TRBJ2-6; cdr3_aa: CASSTSLGQGFSGANVLTF
v_call: TRBV4-3; clone_size: few; j_call: TRBJ2-4; cdr3_aa: CASSQDGRQGIQYF
v_call: TRBV5-6; clone_size: few; j_call: TRBJ2-7; cdr3_aa: CASSLALAEFYEQYF
v_call: TRBV28; clone_size: .; j_call: TRBJ1-2; cdr3_aa: CASRTDSGYTF
v_call: TRBV6-5; clone_size: .; j_call: TRBJ1-1; cdr3_aa: CASSYSYLEVEAFF